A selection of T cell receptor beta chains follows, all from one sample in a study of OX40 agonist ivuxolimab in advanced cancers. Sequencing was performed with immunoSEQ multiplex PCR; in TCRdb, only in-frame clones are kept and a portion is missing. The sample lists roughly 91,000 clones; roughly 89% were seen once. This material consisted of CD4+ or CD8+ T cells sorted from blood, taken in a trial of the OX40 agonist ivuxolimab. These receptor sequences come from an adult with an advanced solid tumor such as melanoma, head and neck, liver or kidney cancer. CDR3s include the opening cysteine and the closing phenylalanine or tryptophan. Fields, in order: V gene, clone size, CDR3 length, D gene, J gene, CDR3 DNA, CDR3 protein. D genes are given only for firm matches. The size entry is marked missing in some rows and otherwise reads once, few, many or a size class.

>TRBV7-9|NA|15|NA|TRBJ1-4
TGTGCCAGCAGCCCCAAGGGGGAGCGTAATGAAAAACTGTTTTTT
CASSPKGERNEKLFF
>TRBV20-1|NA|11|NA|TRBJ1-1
TGCAGTGCCGCAAGGGACATCGGAGCTTTCTTT
CSAARDIGAFF
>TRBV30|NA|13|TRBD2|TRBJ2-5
TGTGCCTGGAGTGTAACCGGGAGGGAGACCCAGTACTTC
CAWSVTGRETQYF
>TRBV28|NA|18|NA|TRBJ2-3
TGTGCCAGCAGTCTTTCCCCCGGACTGGGCACCAGCACAGATACGCAGTATTTT
CASSLSPGLGTSTDTQYF
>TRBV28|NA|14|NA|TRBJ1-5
TGTGCCAGCAGTTTACCGGCAGAGTCCCGACCCCAGCATTTT
CASSLPAESRPQHF
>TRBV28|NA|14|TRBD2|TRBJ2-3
TGTGCCAGCAGGAACGGGGGGGCTGCAGATACGCAGTATTTT
CASRNGGAADTQYF
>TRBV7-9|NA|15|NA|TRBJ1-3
TGTGCCAGCAGCTCAGGGGTTATCGGTGGAAACACCATATATTTT
CASSSGVIGGNTIYF
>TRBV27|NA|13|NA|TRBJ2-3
TGTGCCAGCAGTTCTCCAGGGAGAGATACGCAGTATTTT
CASSSPGRDTQYF
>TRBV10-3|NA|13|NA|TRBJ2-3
TGTGCCATCAGTGAGTCGAGCACAGATACGCAGTATTTT
CAISESSTDTQYF
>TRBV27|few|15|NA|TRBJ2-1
TGTGCCAGCAGTTTGTGGATGAGCTCCTACAATGAGCAGTTCTTC
CASSLWMSSYNEQFF
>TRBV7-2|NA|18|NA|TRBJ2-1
TGTGCCAGCAGCTTAGTCCTAGACGTAGGGATGTCCTACAATGAGCAGTTCTTC
CASSLVLDVGMSYNEQFF
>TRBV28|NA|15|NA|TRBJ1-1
TGTGCCAGCAGTTCGACCTCAACAGCGAACACTGAAGCTTTCTTT
CASSSTSTANTEAFF
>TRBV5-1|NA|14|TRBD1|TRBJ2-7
TGCGCCAGCAGCTTTGGACAGGGGGCGAACGAGCAGTACTTC
CASSFGQGANEQYF
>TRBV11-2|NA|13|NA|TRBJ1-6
TGTGCCAGCAGCTTAACAGATAATTCACCCCTCCACTTT
CASSLTDNSPLHF
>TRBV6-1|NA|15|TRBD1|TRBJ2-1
TGTGCCAGCAGTGAACAGGGGGCGCTGACCAATGAGCAGTTCTTC
CASSEQGALTNEQFF
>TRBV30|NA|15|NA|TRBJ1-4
TGTGCCTGGAGTCAGGGGACATCTGCTAATGAAAAACTGTTTTTT
CAWSQGTSANEKLFF
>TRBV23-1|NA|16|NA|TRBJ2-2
TGCGCCAGCAGTCGAAGGGGCAGAGAGACCACCGGGGAGCTGTTTTTT
CASSRRGRETTGELFF
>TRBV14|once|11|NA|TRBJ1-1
TGTGCCAGCAGCCAGTGGACTGAAGCTTTCTTT
CASSQWTEAFF
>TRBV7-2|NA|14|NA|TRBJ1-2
TGTGCCAGCAGCTTATACAGCTCTAACTATGGCTACACCTTC
CASSLYSSNYGYTF
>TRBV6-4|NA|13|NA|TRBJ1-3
TGTGCCAGCCTCGACAGTGCTGGAAACACCATATATTTT
CASLDSAGNTIYF
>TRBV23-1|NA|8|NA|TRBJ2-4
TGCGCCAGACTGAGGAGGTACTTC
CARLRRYF
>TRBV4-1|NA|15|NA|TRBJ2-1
TGCGCCAACGGACGTGCCCCGAGCTCCTACAATGAGCAGTTCTTC
CANGRAPSSYNEQFF
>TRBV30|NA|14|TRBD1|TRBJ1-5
TGTGCCTGGAGTGACGGACAGGGGTATCAGCCCCAGCATTTT
CAWSDGQGYQPQHF
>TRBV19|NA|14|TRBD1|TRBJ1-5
TGTGCCAGTACCCCAGGGGGCAGCCATCAGCCCCAGCATTTT
CASTPGGSHQPQHF
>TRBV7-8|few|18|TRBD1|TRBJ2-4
TGTGCCAGCAGCTTAAGGATAACAGGGGGGTGGTCCAAAAACATTCAGTACTTC
CASSLRITGGWSKNIQYF
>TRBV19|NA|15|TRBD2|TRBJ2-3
TGTGCCAGTAGTATGTGGACGGGGGGGCCAGATACGCAGTATTTT
CASSMWTGGPDTQYF
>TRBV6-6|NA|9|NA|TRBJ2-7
TGTGCCAGCAGTGGATTGCTGGGGTTC
CASSGLLGF
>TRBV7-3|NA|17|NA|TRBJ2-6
TGTGCCAGCAGCTTAACGGGCATCGGGTCTGGGGCCAACGTCCTGACTTTC
CASSLTGIGSGANVLTF